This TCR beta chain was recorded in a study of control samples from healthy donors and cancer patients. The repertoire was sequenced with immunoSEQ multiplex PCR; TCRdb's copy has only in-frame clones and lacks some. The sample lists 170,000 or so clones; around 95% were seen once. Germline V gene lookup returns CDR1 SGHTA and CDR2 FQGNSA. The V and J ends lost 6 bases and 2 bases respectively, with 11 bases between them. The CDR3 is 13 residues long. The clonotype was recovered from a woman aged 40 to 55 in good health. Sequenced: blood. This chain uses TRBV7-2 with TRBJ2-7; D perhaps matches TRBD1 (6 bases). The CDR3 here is CASSPGHPYEQYF. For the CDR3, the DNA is TGTGCCAGCAGTCCGGGACACCCCTACGAGCAGTACTTC.